This T cell receptor beta chain came from a study of T cell changes during pregnancy in multiple sclerosis. V dropped 5 bases and J dropped 7 bases, with 9 bases sitting between them. The CDR3 is 11 residues long. Germline CDR1 reads MGHDK; CDR2 reads SYGVNS. This table comes from immunoSEQ multiplex PCR, and its TCRdb copy is limited to in-frame clones, with some not included. The sample comprises tens of thousands of clones, around 92% of which are singletons, and 0.85% rests with the top ten. This clone showed up just once. This sequence originates from a female donor with multiple sclerosis, enrolled in a pregnancy study. The chain couples TRBV25-1 to TRBJ2-7; a weak D match, TRBD1 (5 bases). This specimen consisted of peripheral blood, obtained in the first trimester of pregnancy. As DNA, the CDR3 is TGTGCCAGCAGTAGGGGTCTTGAGCAGTACTTC. Encoded protein: CASSRGLEQYF.